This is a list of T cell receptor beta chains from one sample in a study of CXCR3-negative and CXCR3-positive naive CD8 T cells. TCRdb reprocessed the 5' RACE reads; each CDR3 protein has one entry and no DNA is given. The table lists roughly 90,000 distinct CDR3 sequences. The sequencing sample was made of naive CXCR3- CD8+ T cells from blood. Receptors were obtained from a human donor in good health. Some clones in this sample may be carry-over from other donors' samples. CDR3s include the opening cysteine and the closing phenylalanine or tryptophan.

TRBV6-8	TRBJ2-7	CASSPRARREQYF
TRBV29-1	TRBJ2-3	CSVYLTSGSTDTQYF
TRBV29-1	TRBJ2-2	CSVAVGIAGELFF
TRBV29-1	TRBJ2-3	CSLPGGAGDTQYF
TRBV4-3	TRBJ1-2	CASSQVLGHGYTF
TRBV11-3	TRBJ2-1	CASSTYSGGAVGEQFF
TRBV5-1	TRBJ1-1	CASSPGQGTGTEAFF
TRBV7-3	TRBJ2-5	CASSETGTSVGETQYF
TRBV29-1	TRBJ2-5	CSVELDGGSETQYF
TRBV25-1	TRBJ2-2	CASSESTPYMGTGELFF
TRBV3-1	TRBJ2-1	CASSQGYRKSGGSYNEQFF
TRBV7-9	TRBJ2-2	CASSRSFGELFF
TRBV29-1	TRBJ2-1	CSVEGGLAGGGSRYNEQFF
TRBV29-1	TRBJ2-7	CSVVGRGLSYEQYF
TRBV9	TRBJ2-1	CASSVGPNPSEQFF
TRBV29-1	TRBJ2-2	CSVDPGRTGELFF
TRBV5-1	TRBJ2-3	CASSLEGSGTQYF
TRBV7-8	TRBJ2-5	CASGLAGTFMEETQYF
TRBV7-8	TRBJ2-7	CASSLAYGRTPYEQYF
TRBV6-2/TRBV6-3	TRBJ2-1	CASSYSSGGVNEQFF
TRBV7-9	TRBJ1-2	CASSLANYGYTF
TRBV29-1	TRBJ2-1	CSVAIAGDAYNEQFF
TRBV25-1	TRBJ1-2	CASSAGGSGYTF
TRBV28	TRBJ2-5	CASSPRTGAVQETQYF
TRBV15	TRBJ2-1	CATGRALGNEQFF
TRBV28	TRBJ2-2	CASSSRGQGGELFF
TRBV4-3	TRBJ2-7	CASSHRTAHYEQYF
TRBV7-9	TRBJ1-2	CASSLGVETNYGYTF
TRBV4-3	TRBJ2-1	CASSQYSSGGADNEQFF
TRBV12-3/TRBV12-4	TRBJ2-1	CASSGVPSGNEQFF
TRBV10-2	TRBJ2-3	CASNTGTYGTDTQYF
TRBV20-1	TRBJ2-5	CSARPLAGEETQYF
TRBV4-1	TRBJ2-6	CASSQADRAGANVLTF
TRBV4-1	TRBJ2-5	CASSLVREETQYF
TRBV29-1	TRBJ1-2	CSVENIYGYTF
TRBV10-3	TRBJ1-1	CAISELFGRTEAFF
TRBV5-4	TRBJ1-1	CASSLAGNPTAEAFF
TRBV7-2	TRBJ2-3	CASSILAARTDTQYF
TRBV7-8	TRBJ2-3	CASSLVPAGATSGSTDTQYF
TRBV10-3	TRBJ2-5	CAISFGETQYF
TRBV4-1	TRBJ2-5	CASSQEGASPRETQYF
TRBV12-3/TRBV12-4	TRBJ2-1	CASSFGAGAVEQFF
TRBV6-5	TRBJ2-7	CASSRDRVEQYF